These 27 T cell receptor beta chains share one sample of origin, sequenced in a study of shared clonotypes between healthy human individuals. Produced via immunoSEQ multiplex PCR; TCRdb's table is partial and in-frame only. The sample contains approximately 2.5 million clones, approximately 90% of which appear only once. Input material: naive CD4+ T cells sorted from blood. The sample's subset: CD45RA+ positively selected. These receptors were collected from a man between 18 and 29 years old in good health.

V and J are TRBV2 and TRBJ2-3; D possibly corresponds to TRBD2 (6 bases). The CDR3 extends over 14 amino acids. The germline CDR1 and CDR2 sequences are SNHLY and FYNNEI. Between the trimmed V and J ends, which lost 2 bases and 6 bases, there was a span of 12 bases. CDR3 DNA sequence: TGTGCCAGCAGTGAATCGGGGGTAGGGGATACGCAGTATTTT. Residues: CASSESGVGDTQYF.

CDR3 coding DNA: TGTGCCAGCCCCCCCAACGGGGCCATAGTGAACACTGAAGCTTTCTTT. It translates to CASPPNGAIVNTEAFF. V and J are TRBV28 and TRBJ1-1; D is possibly TRBD1 (5 bases). The V gene's germline CDR1 is MDHEN and CDR2 SYDVKM. The length of the CDR3 is 16 residues. The ends were cut back, 8 bases at V and 0 bases at J, with 19 bases in the middle.

The rearrangement joins TRBV2 to TRBJ2-7; tentative D call: TRBD1 (6 bases). The length of the CDR3 is 14 residues. Looked up from germline, CDR1 is SNHLY and CDR2 is FYNNEI. The germline V and J ends were trimmed by 4 bases and 2 bases, with 12 bases remaining between them. CDR3: CASSVQGPAYEQYF. The CDR3 DNA sequence: TGTGCCAGCAGTGTACAGGGCCCCGCCTACGAGCAGTACTTC.

This chain links TRBV10-2 with TRBJ2-7; 8 bases agree with TRBD2. The V gene's germline CDR1 is WSHSY and CDR2 SAAADI. This CDR3 contains 13 residues. With V trimmed by 7 bases and J by 6 bases, 8 bases remained unmatched. In DNA form, the CDR3 reads TGCGCCAGCATTACGGGGGGGAGAGGCGAGCAGTACTTC. Translating gives CASITGGRGEQYF.

This clone was detected a few times. J is TRBJ1-1 and V is TRBV28; 7 positions agree with TRBD1. CDR1 and CDR2 from the germline V gene are MDHEN and SYDVKM. The CDR3 covers 11 residues. J lost 11 bases, V lost 7 bases, and 7 bases had no gene match. The CDR3 DNA reads TGTGCCAGCAACGACAGGGTTGACGCTTTCTTT. This sequence encodes CASNDRVDAFF.

The rearrangement joins TRBV29-1 to TRBJ2-3; D is undetermined. The CDR3 length is 13 residues. V was clipped by 4 bases and J by 6 bases, with 14 bases between them. The germline V gene has CDR1 SQVTM and CDR2 ANQGSEA. CDR3 protein: CSVVNALLDTQYF. The CDR3 bases are TGCAGCGTTGTCAATGCCCTGCTGGATACGCAGTATTTT.

The chain has TRBV9 and TRBJ2-6; the D gene could be TRBD1 or TRBD2 (6 bases each). The CDR3 covers 17 residues. Germline-derived CDR1 and CDR2 are SGDLS and YYNGEE. V lost 0 bases and J 4 bases, leaving 14 bases between the germline ends. This CDR3 reads CASSVATGALGANVLTF. The DNA for the CDR3 is TGTGCCAGCAGCGTAGCTACGGGGGCTCTCGGGGCCAACGTCCTGACTTTC.

This chain joins TRBV30 and TRBJ1-4; the D gene is possibly TRBD1 (6 bases). Trimming took 2 bases from V and 8 from J, leaving 12 bases between them. Germline assignment: CDR1 GTSNPN and CDR2 SVGIG (reference sequence). CDR3 length equals 13 residues. CDR3 DNA: TGTGCCTGGAGTAGTCAGGGGCGAGAAAAACTGTTTTTT. Protein product: CAWSSQGREKLFF.

V usage is TRBV5-8 and J usage is TRBJ2-7; D possibly corresponds to TRBD1 (5 bases). CDR3 length: 14 amino acids. Germline lookup yields CDR1 SGHTS and CDR2 YDEGEE. The V gene lost 3 bases and the J gene lost 0 bases, with 10 bases spanning the gap. The CDR3 coding sequence is TGTGCCAGCAGCTCGACAGCCCTCTCCTACGAGCAGTACTTC. Amino acids: CASSSTALSYEQYF.

This sequence joins TRBV7-6 and TRBJ2-7, with TRBD2 matching 8 bases. Germline V CDR1 and CDR2: SGHVS, FNYEAQ. Trimming cost V 4 bases and J 5 bases; bases outside gene matches: 10. This CDR3 is 15 amino acids long. The CDR3 loop is CASSSPGRGAHEQYF. The CDR3 DNA sequence: TGTGCCAGCAGCTCCCCCGGGCGGGGGGCCCACGAGCAGTACTTC.

The chain carries TRBV9 and TRBJ2-1, with 10 bases lining up with TRBD2. Germline lookup yields CDR1 SGDLS and CDR2 YYNGEE. The CDR3 runs 15 residues. The junction had 5 bases not matched to a gene; V was cut back by 0 bases and J by 8 bases. The CDR3 bases are TGTGCCAGCAGCGTAGCGGCTAGCGGGGGTTATGAGCAGTTCTTC. Protein sequence: CASSVAASGGYEQFF. Full variable domain (outside the CDR3, taken from reference TRBV9 and TRBJ2-1): DSGVTQTPKHLITATGQRVTLRCSPRSGDLSVYWYQQSLDQGLQFLIQYYNGEERAKGNILERFSAQQFPDLHSELNLSSLELGDSALYFCASSVAASGGYEQFFGPGTRLTVL.

As concerns this clone: The same CDR3 is also encoded by other DNA sequences in this sample. V usage is TRBV9 and J usage is TRBJ2-7; 7 bases map to TRBD2. This CDR3 contains 14 residues. The ends lost 0 bases at V and 2 bases at J; junction bases unmatched: 2. CDR1 and CDR2 (germline): SGDLS, YYNGEE. The CDR3 DNA sequence: TGTGCCAGCAGCGTAGGAGCGGGGCCCTACGAGCAGTACTTC. As protein: CASSVGAGPYEQYF.

The V and J genes are TRBV29-1 and TRBJ1-3, with TRBD1 as a possible D gene (5 bases). The CDR3 runs 11 residues. Germline V gene lookup returns CDR1 SQVTM and CDR2 ANQGSEA. The CDR3 DNA reads as TGCACCGGGACTGTAGGGAACACCATATATTTT. Protein product: CTGTVGNTIYF. Full variable domain (remainder filled in from reference TRBV29-1 and TRBJ1-3): SAVISQKPSRDICQRGTSLTIQCQVDSQVTMMFWYRQQPGQSLTLIATANQGSEATYESGFVIDKFPISRPNLTFSTLTVSNMSPEDSSIYLCTGTVGNTIYFGEGSWLTVV.

This clone was seen a handful of times. This sequence joins TRBV10-1 and TRBJ2-2, with no clear D. CDR1 and CDR2 (germline): WNHNN, SYGVQD (reference sequence). The CDR3 totals 13 residues. Trimming left V 4 bases short and J 4 bases short, with 7 bases between. This CDR3 is CASSGFATGELFF. The CDR3 nucleotides are TGCGCCAGCAGTGGCTTCGCCACCGGGGAGCTGTTTTTT.

This sequence joins TRBV27 and TRBJ2-2; tentative D call: TRBD2 (5 bases). CDR1 is MNHEY and CDR2 is SMNVEV in the germline V gene (reference sequence). Deletions cut 3 bases from V and 0 bases from J, with 8 bases between. CDR3 length: 15 residues. The CDR3 sequence: CASSFQTTNTGELFF. The CDR3 nucleotides read TGTGCCAGCAGTTTTCAGACTACGAACACCGGGGAGCTGTTTTTT.

The chain is built from TRBV7-2 and TRBJ2-5; D uncertain. V gave up 4 bases and J gave up 3 bases, with 6 bases separating them. Germline V gene lookup returns CDR1 SGHTA and CDR2 FQGNSA. This CDR3 spans 12 amino acids. In DNA form, the CDR3 reads TGTGCCAGCAGCTCGCTTGAAGAGACCCAGTACTTC. Residues: CASSSLEETQYF.

The gene calls are TRBV28 and TRBJ1-1; possible D gene TRBD1, 6 bases. CDR1 MDHEN and CDR2 SYDVKM come from the germline V gene. V lost 2 bases and J 5 bases, leaving 18 bases between the germline ends. The CDR3 spans 16 residues. In DNA form, the CDR3 reads TGTGCCAGCAGTTTAGGGGGCGGGGTAGGTAGAACTGAAGCTTTCTTT. Its translation: CASSLGGGVGRTEAFF.

The chain combines TRBV5-1 with TRBJ2-1; TRBD2 matches 14 bases. Germline CDR1 SGHRS, CDR2 YFSETQ. This CDR3 spans 16 amino acids. V gave up 4 bases and J gave up 7 bases; unmatched junction bases: 7. The CDR3 loop is CASSPMGLAGENEQFF. CDR3 DNA: TGCGCCAGCAGCCCGATGGGACTAGCGGGGGAGAATGAGCAGTTCTTC.

The chain employs TRBV4-1 and TRBJ2-1; D gene unclear. In germline, CDR1 is MGHRA, CDR2 YSYEKL. The CDR3 runs 14 residues. V was pared by 0 bases and J by 4 bases, with 7 bases between. The CDR3: CASSQELGYNEQFF. CDR3 sequence (DNA): TGCGCCAGCAGCCAAGAATTGGGTTACAATGAGCAGTTCTTC.

In this sample, this clone turned up once. The chain combines TRBV28 with TRBJ1-2, with 12 bases identical to TRBD1. The CDR3 is made up of 14 amino acids. Germline loops: CDR1 MDHEN, CDR2 SYDVKM. The V and J ends lost 6 bases and 9 bases, in that order; junction bases with no gene match: 8. CDR3 sequence (DNA): TGTGCCAGCAGGCCCGGGACAGGGGGCGCAAGCTACACCTTC. Translated: CASRPGTGGASYTF.

This chain links TRBV9 with TRBJ1-6; no definite D call. This CDR3 is built from 15 residues. V was shortened by 0 bases and J by 1 base, with 5 bases between the two germline ends. Germline V gives CDR1 SGDLS, CDR2 YYNGEE. Here the CDR3 DNA reads TGTGCCAGCAGCGTAGGGTTGTCCTATAATTCACCCCTCCACTTT. Its translation is CASSVGLSYNSPLHF.

The J gene is TRBJ2-2, the V gene TRBV7-2; 9 bases fit TRBD2. The CDR3 is 17 amino acids. CDR1 is SGHTA, CDR2 FQGNSA, per germline. J was trimmed by 7 bases and V by 2 bases; bases with no gene match: 11. In DNA, the CDR3 is TGTGCCAGCAGCTTAACTTCGTTAGCGGGAGTGGTCGGGGAGCTGTTTTTT. Its translation is CASSLTSLAGVVGELFF. Drawing the rest from reference TRBV7-2 and TRBJ2-2, the complete variable domain is GAGVSQSPSNKVTEKGKDVELRCDPISGHTALYWYRQSLGQGLEFLIYFQGNSAPDKSGLPSDRFSAERTGGSVSTLTIQRTQQEDSAVYLCASSLTSLAGVVGELFFGEGSRLTVL.

V is TRBV14 and J is TRBJ1-4, with unresolved D. The CDR3 extends over 16 amino acids. Trimming removed 0 bases from V and 8 bases from J, with 16 bases in between. In germline, CDR1 is SGHDN, CDR2 FVKESK. The CDR3 region is CASSQEIGRFGEKLFF. In nucleotides, the CDR3 is TGTGCCAGCAGCCAAGAGATTGGGCGCTTCGGAGAAAAACTGTTTTTT.

The genes are TRBV28 and TRBJ1-2; D is unclear. Germline loops: CDR1 MDHEN, CDR2 SYDVKM. The length of the CDR3 is 13 residues. Between the trimmed V and J ends, which lost 3 bases and 4 bases, there was a span of 9 bases. The DNA of the CDR3 is TGTGCCAGCAGTTTGGCCAGGTCCTATGGCTACACCTTC. This gives the protein CASSLARSYGYTF.

The V call is TRBV2, the J call TRBJ2-7; 11 bases map to TRBD2. This CDR3 spans 15 amino acids. V shed 4 bases, J shed 2 bases, and the junction held 4 bases outside the gene matches. The germline CDR1 and CDR2 sequences are SNHLY and FYNNEI. The CDR3 coding sequence is TGTGCCAGCAGTGGAACACTAGCGGGAGCCTACGAGCAGTACTTC. It translates to CASSGTLAGAYEQYF.

This chain connects TRBV10-2 to TRBJ1-1; D perhaps matches TRBD1 (5 bases). Germline CDR1 reads WSHSY; CDR2 reads SAAADI. The germline V and J ends were trimmed by 6 bases and 4 bases, with 15 bases remaining between them. The CDR3 sequence is 14 residues long. CDR3 coding DNA: TGCGCCAGCAGCCTTGGGACTTGGGCCACTGAAGCTTTCTTT. This encodes CASSLGTWATEAFF.

The chain has TRBV6-1 and TRBJ2-2, with 12 nucleotides matching TRBD2. The trim removed 6 bases at V and 6 bases at J, leaving 5 bases unmatched. The CDR3 spans 15 residues. Germline V gene data show CDR1 as MNHNS and CDR2 as SASEGT. CDR3 bases: TGTGCCAGCAGATCTAGCGGGGGGGCACCCGGGGAGCTGTTTTTT. It is translated as CASRSSGGAPGELFF.